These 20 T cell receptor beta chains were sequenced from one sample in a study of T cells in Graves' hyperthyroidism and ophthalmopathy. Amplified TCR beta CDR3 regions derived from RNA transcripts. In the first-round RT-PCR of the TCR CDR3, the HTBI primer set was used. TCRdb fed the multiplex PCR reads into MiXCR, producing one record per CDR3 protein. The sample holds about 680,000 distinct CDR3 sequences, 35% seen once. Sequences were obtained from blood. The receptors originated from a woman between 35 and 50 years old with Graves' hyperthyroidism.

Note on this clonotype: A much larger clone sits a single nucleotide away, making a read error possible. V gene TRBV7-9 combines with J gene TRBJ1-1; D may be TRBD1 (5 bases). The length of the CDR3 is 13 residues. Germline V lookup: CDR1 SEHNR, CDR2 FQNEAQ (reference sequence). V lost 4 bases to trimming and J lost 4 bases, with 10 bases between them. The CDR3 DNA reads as TGTGCCAGCAGCTGGGGCAGGGCCACTGAAGCTTTCTTT. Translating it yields CASSWGRATEAFF.

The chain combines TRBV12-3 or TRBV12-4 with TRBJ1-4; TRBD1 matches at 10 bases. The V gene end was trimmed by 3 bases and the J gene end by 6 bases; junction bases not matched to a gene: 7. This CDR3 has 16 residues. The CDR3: CASSFHGTGEDEKLFF. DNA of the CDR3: TGTGCCAGCAGTTTCCACGGGACAGGGGAAGATGAAAAACTGTTTTTT.

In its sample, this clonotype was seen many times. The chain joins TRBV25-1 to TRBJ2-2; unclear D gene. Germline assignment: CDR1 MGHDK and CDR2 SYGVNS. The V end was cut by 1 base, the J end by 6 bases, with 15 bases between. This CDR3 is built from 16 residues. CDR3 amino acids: CASSELGYFDSGELFF. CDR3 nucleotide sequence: TGTGCCAGCAGTGAATTAGGCTATTTCGACTCCGGGGAGCTGTTTTTT.

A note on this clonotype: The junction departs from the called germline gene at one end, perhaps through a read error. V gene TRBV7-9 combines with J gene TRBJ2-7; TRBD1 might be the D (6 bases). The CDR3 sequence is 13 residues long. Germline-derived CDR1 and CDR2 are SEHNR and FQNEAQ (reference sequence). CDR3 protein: CASGLDSSYEQYF. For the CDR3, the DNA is TGTGCCAGCGGCTTGGACAGCTCCTACGAGCAGTACTTC.

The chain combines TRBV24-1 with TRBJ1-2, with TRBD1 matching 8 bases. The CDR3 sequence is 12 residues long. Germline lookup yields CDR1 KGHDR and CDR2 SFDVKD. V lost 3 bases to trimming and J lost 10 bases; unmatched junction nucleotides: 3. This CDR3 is CATSDGTGLYTF. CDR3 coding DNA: TGTGCCACCAGTGATGGGACAGGCCTCTACACCTTC.

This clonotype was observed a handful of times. CDR3 coding DNA: TGTGCCAGCAGTTACTGGCAGGGTAGTAATGAAAAACTGTTTTTT. Translating it yields CASSYWQGSNEKLFF. The chain joins TRBV6-6 to TRBJ1-4, with D perhaps TRBD1 (5 bases). This CDR3 region has 15 residues. Looked up from germline, CDR1 is MNHNY and CDR2 is SVGAGI (reference sequence). V gave up 1 base and J gave up 4 bases, with 10 bases separating them.

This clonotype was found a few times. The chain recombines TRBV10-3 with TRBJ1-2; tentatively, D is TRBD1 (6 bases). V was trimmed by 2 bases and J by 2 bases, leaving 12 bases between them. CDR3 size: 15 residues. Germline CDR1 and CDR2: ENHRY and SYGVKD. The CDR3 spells CAISELLGGNYGYTF. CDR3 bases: TGTGCCATCAGTGAGCTTTTGGGGGGCAACTATGGCTACACCTTC.

The CDR3 nucleotides are TGCAGCGTTGAAAGAAGCGACTTCACAGATACGCAGTATTTT. Translated: CSVERSDFTDTQYF. The rearrangement links TRBV29-1 to TRBJ2-3; D uncertain. The V gene's germline CDR1 is SQVTM and CDR2 ANQGSEA. The CDR3 runs 14 residues. Trimming cost V 2 bases and J 2 bases, with 11 bases left between them.

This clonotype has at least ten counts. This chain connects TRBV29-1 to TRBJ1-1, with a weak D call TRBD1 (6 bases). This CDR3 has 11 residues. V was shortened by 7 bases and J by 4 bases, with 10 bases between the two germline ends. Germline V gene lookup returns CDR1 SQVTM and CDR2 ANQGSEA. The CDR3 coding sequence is TGCAGCGGGTCGGGGGCCACTGAAGCTTTCTTT. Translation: CSGSGATEAFF.

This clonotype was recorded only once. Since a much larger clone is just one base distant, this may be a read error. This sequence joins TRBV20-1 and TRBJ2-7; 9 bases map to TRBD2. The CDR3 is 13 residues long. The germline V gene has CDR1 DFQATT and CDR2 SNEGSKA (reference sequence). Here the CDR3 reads CSARREGPHDQYF. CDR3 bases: TGCAGTGCTAGGCGGGAGGGCCCCCACGATCAGTACTTC.

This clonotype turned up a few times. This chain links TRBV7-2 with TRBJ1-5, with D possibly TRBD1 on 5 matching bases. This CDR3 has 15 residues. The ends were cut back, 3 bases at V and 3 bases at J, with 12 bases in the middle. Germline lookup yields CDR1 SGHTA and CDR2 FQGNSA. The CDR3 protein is CASSFGTWINQPQHF. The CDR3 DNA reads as TGTGCCAGCAGCTTTGGGACGTGGATCAATCAGCCCCAGCATTTT.

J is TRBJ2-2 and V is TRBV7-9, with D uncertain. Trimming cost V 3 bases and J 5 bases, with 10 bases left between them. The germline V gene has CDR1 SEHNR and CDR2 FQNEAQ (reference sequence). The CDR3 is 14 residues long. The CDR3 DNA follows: TGTGCCAGCAGCTTGCCAACGTCGACCGGGGAGCTGTTTTTT. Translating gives CASSLPTSTGELFF.

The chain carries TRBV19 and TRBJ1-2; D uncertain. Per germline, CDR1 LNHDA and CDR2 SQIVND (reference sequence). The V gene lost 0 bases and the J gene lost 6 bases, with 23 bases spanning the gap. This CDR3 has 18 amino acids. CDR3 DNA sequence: TGTGCCAGTAGTATAGATCAATCCAGCAGTCTCGGACGGGATGGCTACACCTTC. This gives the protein CASSIDQSSSLGRDGYTF.

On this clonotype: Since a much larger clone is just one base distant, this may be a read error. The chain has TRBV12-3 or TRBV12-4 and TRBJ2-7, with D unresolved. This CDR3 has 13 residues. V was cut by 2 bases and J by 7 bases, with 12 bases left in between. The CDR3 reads CASSLYGGNEQYF. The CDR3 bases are TGTGCCAGCAGTTTATATGGCGGCAATGAGCAGTACTTC.

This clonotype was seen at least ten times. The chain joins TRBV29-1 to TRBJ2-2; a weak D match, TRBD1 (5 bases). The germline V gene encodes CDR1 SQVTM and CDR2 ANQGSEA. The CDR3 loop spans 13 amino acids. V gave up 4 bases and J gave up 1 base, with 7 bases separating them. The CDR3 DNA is TGCAGCGTTGCTCAGGGGAACACCGGGGAGCTGTTTTTT. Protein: CSVAQGNTGELFF.

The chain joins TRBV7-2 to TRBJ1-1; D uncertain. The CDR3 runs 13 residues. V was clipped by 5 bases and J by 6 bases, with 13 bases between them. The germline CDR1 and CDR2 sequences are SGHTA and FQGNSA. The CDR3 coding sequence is TGTGCCAGCAGCCGGCCAACGGGCGCTGAAGCTTTCTTT. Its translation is CASSRPTGAEAFF.

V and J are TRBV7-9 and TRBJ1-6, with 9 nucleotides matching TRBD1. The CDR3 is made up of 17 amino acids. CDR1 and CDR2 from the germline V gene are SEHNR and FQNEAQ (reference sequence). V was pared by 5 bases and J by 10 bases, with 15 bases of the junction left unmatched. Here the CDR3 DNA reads TGTGCCAGCAGCCAGGGTTCAGACAGGGGGAATATCTCACCCCTCCACTTT. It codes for CASSQGSDRGNISPLHF. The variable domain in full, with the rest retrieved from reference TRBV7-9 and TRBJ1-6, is DTGVSQNPRHKITKRGQNVTFRCDPISEHNRLYWYRQTLGQGPEFLTYFQNEAQLEKSRLLSDRFSAERPKGSFSTLEIQRTEQGDSAMYLCASSQGSDRGNISPLHFGNGTRLTVT.

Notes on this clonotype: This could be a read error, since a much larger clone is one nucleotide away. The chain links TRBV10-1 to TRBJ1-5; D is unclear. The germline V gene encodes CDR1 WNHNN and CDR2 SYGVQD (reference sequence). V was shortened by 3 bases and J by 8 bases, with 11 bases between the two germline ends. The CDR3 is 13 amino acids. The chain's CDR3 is CASSEGPQEPQHF. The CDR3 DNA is TGCGCCAGCAGTGAAGGCCCTCAAGAGCCCCAGCATTTT.

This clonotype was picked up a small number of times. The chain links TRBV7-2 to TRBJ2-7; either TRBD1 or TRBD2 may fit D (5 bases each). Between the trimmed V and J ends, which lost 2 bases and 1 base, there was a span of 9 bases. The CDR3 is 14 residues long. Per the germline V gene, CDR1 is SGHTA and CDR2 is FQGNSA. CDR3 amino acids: CASSLYGTSYEQYF. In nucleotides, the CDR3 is TGTGCCAGCAGCTTATACGGGACGTCCTACGAGCAGTACTTC.

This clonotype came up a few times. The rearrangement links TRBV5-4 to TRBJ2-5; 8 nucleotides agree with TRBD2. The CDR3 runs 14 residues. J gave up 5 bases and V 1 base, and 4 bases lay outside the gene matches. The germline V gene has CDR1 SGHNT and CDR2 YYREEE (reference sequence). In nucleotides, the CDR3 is TGTGCCAGCAGCTTGAGCGGGAGCTCGGAGACCCAGTACTTC. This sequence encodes CASSLSGSSETQYF.